This TCR beta chain was profiled in a study of blood T cells in healthy people across ages. A sample-barcoded 5' primer and a J-beta primer mix were used in a second PCR of about 7 to 12 cycles. TCRdb processed the 5' RACE reads anew with MiXCR; each CDR3 protein has one entry. The data show roughly 2 million distinct CDR3 sequences, around 48% seen once. Points on this clonotype: Antigen specificity is unknown.

Regarding the study as a whole: The fall in TCR beta diversity per million T cells was roughly linear with age.

Healthy Caucasian individuals from Russia aged about 6 to 100 served as donors. Each of the donors had roughly 9.4 milliliters of peripheral blood drawn into EDTA-treated Vacutainer tubes. Samples each had at least 5 micrograms of total RNA extracted. CDR1 and CDR2 from the germline V gene are MNHEY and SVGAGI. J gave up 9 bases and V 2 bases, and 6 bases lay outside the gene matches. The CDR3 length is 15 residues. J is TRBJ2-1 and V is TRBV6-5, with 11 bases fitting TRBD2. This TCR came from a woman between 35 and 50 years old in good health. Input material: blood. As DNA, the CDR3 is TGTGCCAGCAGTTACATAGCGGGGGGGCCCCGTGAGCAGTTCTTC. It codes for CASSYIAGGPREQFF.